Shown below are 16 T cell receptor beta chains from a single sample sequenced in a study of T cells in Graves' hyperthyroidism and ophthalmopathy. There were TCR beta CDR3 regions amplified from RNA transcripts. RT-PCR in the first round (using the HTBI primer set) targeted the TCR CDR3. TCRdb processed the multiplex PCR reads anew with MiXCR; each CDR3 protein has one entry. The sample gives hundreds of thousands of distinct CDR3 sequences, 12% to 15% of which show up once; roughly 14% is in the top ten. The sample comprised blood. These receptors were collected from a woman between 40 and 50 years old with Graves' hyperthyroidism.

V usage is TRBV5-1 and J usage is TRBJ2-1, with D possibly matching TRBD2 (5 bases). The CDR3 runs 16 residues. With 4 bases removed from V and 7 bases from J, the gap between germline ends came to 21 bases. The V gene's germline CDR1 is SGHRS and CDR2 YFSETQ. CDR3 amino acids: CASSPFSALGDNEQFF. In nucleotides, the CDR3 is TGCGCCAGCAGCCCCTTCTCGGCCTTGGGAGATAATGAGCAGTTCTTC.

This clonotype was picked up many times. This chain links TRBV11-3 with TRBJ1-1; unclear D gene. The germline V gene encodes CDR1 SGHNT and CDR2 YENEEA. V was pared by 3 bases and J by 3 bases, with 8 bases between. The CDR3 runs to 13 residues. The CDR3 protein is CASSFNRDTEAFF. CDR3 DNA sequence: TGTGCCAGCAGCTTTAATCGAGACACTGAAGCTTTCTTT. The variable domain in full, completed from reference TRBV11-3 and TRBJ1-1, reads EAGVVQSPRYKIIEKKQPVAFWCNPISGHNTLYWYLQNLGQGPELLIRYENEEAVDDSQLPKDRFSAERLKGVDSTLKIQPAELGDSAVYLCASSFNRDTEAFFGQGTRLTVV.

A note on this clonotype: A clone one base away is much larger, so this may be a read error. The V call is TRBV18, the J call TRBJ1-1; no clear D. The CDR3 is made up of 17 amino acids. Germline-derived CDR1 and CDR2 are KGHSH and LQKENI. DNA for the CDR3: TGTGCCTGCTCACCACTCGGGTGGGGAAAGATAAACACTGAAGCTTTCTTT. This encodes CACSPLGWGKINTEAFF.

This clonotype has at least ten counts. This chain links TRBV12-3 or TRBV12-4 with TRBJ2-3; TRBD2 might be the D (6 bases). V was cut by 6 bases and J by 0 bases, with 31 bases left in between. The CDR3 spans 21 residues. CDR3 bases: TGTGCCAGCAGGCTTAGAGACAGCCCGTTCATCGGGACTCTTAGCACAGATACGCAGTATTTT. Protein: CASRLRDSPFIGTLSTDTQYF.

This clonotype was picked up many times. The V call is TRBV11-2, the J call TRBJ1-1; D gene uncertain. This CDR3 is 13 amino acids long. The ends were cut back, 2 bases at V and 1 base at J, with 5 bases in the middle. Germline V gene lookup returns CDR1 SGHAT and CDR2 FQNNGV. CDR3 coding DNA: TGTGCCAGCAGCTTATTCAGGAACACTGAAGCTTTCTTT. Its translation: CASSLFRNTEAFF.

Many counts were recorded for this clonotype. The V and J genes are TRBV20-1 and TRBJ1-5; D remains ambiguous. The CDR3 is 13 residues long. V lost 6 bases to trimming and J lost 3 bases, with 12 bases between them. Germline V CDR1 and CDR2: DFQATT, SNEGSKA (reference sequence). The CDR3 protein is CSAEKNDNQPQHF. The DNA for the CDR3 is TGCAGTGCCGAAAAAAATGACAATCAGCCCCAGCATTTT.

The chain has TRBV29-1 and TRBJ2-1, with 8 bases matching TRBD1. Trimming removed 1 base from V and 3 bases from J; junction bases left unmatched: 5. This CDR3 is built from 15 residues. Germline V gene lookup returns CDR1 SQVTM and CDR2 ANQGSEA. CDR3 sequence: CSVEALGQGYNEQFF. The DNA for the CDR3 is TGCAGCGTTGAAGCCCTCGGACAGGGCTACAATGAGCAGTTCTTC.

Regarding this clonotype: Compared with germline, one end of the junction differs, possibly owing to a read error. The V and J genes are TRBV30 and TRBJ2-7, with 9 bases identical to TRBD2. This CDR3 has 14 amino acids. Per germline, CDR1 GTSNPN and CDR2 SVGIG (reference sequence). The CDR3 nucleotides read TGTGCCTGGGGTGTAGTAGCGGGAGCGGTCGAGCAGTACTTC. It encodes CAWGVVAGAVEQYF. The complete variable domain, with remaining parts taken from reference TRBV30 and TRBJ2-7, reads SQTIHQWPATLVQPVGSPLSLECTVEGTSNPNLYWYRQAAGRGLQLLFYSVGIGQISSEVPQNLSASRPQDRQFILSSKKLLLSDSGFYLCAWGVVAGAVEQYFGPGTRLTVT.

This clonotype was recorded a few times. This chain connects TRBV7-2 to TRBJ2-1; 12 bases map to TRBD2. Trimming cost V 3 bases and J 7 bases; bases outside gene matches: 7. The length of the CDR3 is 16 residues. The germline gives CDR1 SGHTA, CDR2 FQGNSA. The CDR3 protein is CASSLATSGSFNEQFF. CDR3 bases: TGTGCCAGCAGCTTGGCGACTAGCGGGAGTTTTAATGAGCAGTTCTTC.

Details on this clonotype: A clone one base away is much larger, so this may be a read error. V and J are TRBV5-1 and TRBJ2-6; the D is unclear. The V end lost 0 bases, the J end lost 2 bases, and 3 bases lay between the germline ends. CDR3 size: 14 residues. The germline V gene encodes CDR1 SGHRS and CDR2 YFSETQ. The CDR3 reads CASSLAAGANVLTF. CDR3 sequence (DNA): TGCGCCAGCAGCTTGGCGGCTGGGGCCAACGTCCTGACTTTC.

This clonotype has at least ten counts. The V gene is TRBV29-1, the J gene TRBJ2-1; the D is unclear. This CDR3 has 17 residues. Between the trimmed V and J ends, which lost 3 bases and 2 bases, there was a span of 20 bases. Germline V CDR1 and CDR2: SQVTM, ANQGSEA. This CDR3 reads CSVEVSDPLSPYNEQFF. In DNA, the CDR3 is TGCAGCGTTGAGGTCAGTGACCCTCTCAGCCCCTACAATGAGCAGTTCTTC.

This clonotype has at least ten counts. The chain links TRBV30 to TRBJ2-1, with TRBD2 identical over 8 bases. The trim removed 4 bases at V and 3 bases at J, leaving 8 bases unmatched. Germline V gene sequence: CDR1 GTSNPN, CDR2 SVGIG (reference sequence). The CDR3 totals 15 residues. The CDR3: CAWTPSSGIYNEQFF. CDR3 bases: TGTGCCTGGACCCCCAGTAGCGGGATCTACAATGAGCAGTTCTTC.

The V call is TRBV5-1, the J call TRBJ1-3; possibly TRBD1 for D (6 bases). There are 18 residues in the CDR3. Trimming took off 0 bases at V and 0 bases at J, with 16 bases between the two ends. The V gene's germline CDR1 is SGHRS and CDR2 YFSETQ. In nucleotides, the CDR3 is TGCGCCAGCAGCTTGGGGCCCCGGACAGTCGGCTCTGGAAACACCATATATTTT. Amino acids: CASSLGPRTVGSGNTIYF.

This chain links TRBV6-5 with TRBJ2-7; maybe TRBD2 (7 bases). The CDR3 loop spans 16 amino acids. Germline V gives CDR1 MNHEY, CDR2 SVGAGI. V lost 4 bases to trimming and J lost 5 bases, with 21 bases between them. The CDR3 bases are TGTGCCAGCAGTTTCAATGGACGGGGGGCATGGGACGAGCAGTACTTC. Its protein product is CASSFNGRGAWDEQYF.

This clonotype was found a few times. Relative to the germline gene, one junction end is altered; a read error may explain this. The rearrangement joins TRBV7-9 to TRBJ2-1; weak D call: TRBD2 (6 bases). The CDR3 contains 18 residues. Germline V lookup: CDR1 SEHNR, CDR2 FQNEAQ (reference sequence). The CDR3 loop is CASCLALQRAFAYNEQFF. The CDR3 DNA sequence: TGTGCCAGCTGCTTAGCGCTCCAGCGGGCATTTGCCTACAATGAGCAGTTCTTC.

The sample holds many counts of this clonotype. The genes are TRBV14 and TRBJ2-3; 7 positions agree with TRBD2. The V segment lost 4 bases and the J segment 0 bases; nucleotides outside the gene matches: 10. CDR3 length equals 17 residues. Germline V lookup: CDR1 SGHDN, CDR2 FVKESK. DNA of the CDR3: TGTGCCAGCAGCCTTTTAGCGGGCTCGACTAGCACAGATACGCAGTATTTT. It is translated as CASSLLAGSTSTDTQYF.